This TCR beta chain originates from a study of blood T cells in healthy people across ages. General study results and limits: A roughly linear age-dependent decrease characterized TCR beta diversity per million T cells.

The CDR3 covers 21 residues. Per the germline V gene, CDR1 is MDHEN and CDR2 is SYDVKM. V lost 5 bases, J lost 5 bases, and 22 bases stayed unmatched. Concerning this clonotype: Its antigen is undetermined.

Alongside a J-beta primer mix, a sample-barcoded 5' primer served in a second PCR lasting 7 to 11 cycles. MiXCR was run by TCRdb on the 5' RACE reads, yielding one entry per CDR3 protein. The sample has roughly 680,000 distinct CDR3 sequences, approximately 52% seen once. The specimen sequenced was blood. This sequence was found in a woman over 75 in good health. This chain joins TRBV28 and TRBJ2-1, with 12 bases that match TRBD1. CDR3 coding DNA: TGTGCCAGCAGTACATTTCACAATACCGGGACAGGGGGCGAGGGTGACAATGAGCAGTTCTTC. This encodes CASSTFHNTGTGGEGDNEQFF.